This T cell receptor beta chain was retrieved from a study of human T cells and chemical hapten exposure (dated by TCRdb to the early 2020s). About the study as a whole: For sensitization, 2% DPC in acetone was applied to a 2 cm by 2 cm area of upper inner arm skin. Patient blood was sampled pre-sensitization (week 0) and at 2, 6 and about 24 weeks after DPC sensitization. In alopecia patients, the study followed how the peripheral blood TCR repertoire changed in vivo over primary and secondary sensitization to diphenylcyclopropenone (DPC), a hapten. Patients additionally received weekly therapeutic DPC doses to the scalp throughout the roughly 25-week study period. Patch testing was performed on the upper back with Finn chambers containing 0.01% DPC, and the patch tests were scored after 6 days according to International Contact Dermatitis Research Group standards. The patient cohort, mostly female, included alopecia areata with under or over 50% scalp involvement, alopecia totalis and alopecia universalis. For TCR sequencing, blood came from 25 to 35 alopecia patients at anywhere from one to four time points (pre-sensitization, 2, 6 and 24 weeks). Libraries were pooled for sequencing, and per-sample TCR yields varied mainly because of small differences in library volumes within the pool.

In the case of this clonotype: This clone's antigen is unknown. No base quality information exists; no much larger clone differs at one position.

The library was generated by RACE. The reads were generated on a NextSeq 500. During library preparation, unique molecular identifiers were attached to individual cDNA molecules so that TCRs could be counted quantitatively and reproducibly. Each blood RNA sample was used to sequence both TCR alpha and TCR beta chains. For the original study's pipeline: The median number of TCRs per sample was approximately 96,000, ranging from roughly 23,224 to 700,000. V, J and CDR3 annotation of the TCR reads was carried out using the Decombinator software suite. For PS versus PT1 abundance plots, all samples were subsampled to the same number of TCRs (28,000). Expanded TCRs were defined as absent before sensitization and observed at least eight times at the 2-week time point. TCRdb handled the public reads itself, with Q25 trimming in fastp and clone calling in MiXCR, and kept productive beta chains. Duplicate CDR3 protein sequences are folded into a single record with the most common DNA and genes. For this entry, the V and J calls and clone size follow TCRdb and not the study's own pipeline. For this sample there are 250,000 or so distinct CDR3 sequences; about 9.4% appear just once. Jointly, the top ten make up under 2.5% of the sample.

Overall results and qualifications from the work: Significantly more large CDR3 similarity clusters were formed by expanded TCRs than by pre-sensitization or healthy control sets, consistent with antigen-driven responses. The number of TCRs above 1 in 1000 frequency did not change with DPC sensitization; there was no evidence of global repertoire structure alterations. Because all patients had alopecia, a presumed autoimmune disease, the immune response of the patients might differ from that of healthy individuals. Repeated subsampling changed both the strength of the expansion versus patch-test correlation and the threshold at which the correlation became significant. The number of PT1 expanded TCRs positively correlated with patch test score, significant at thresholds 8, 16 and 32 but not 4.

The time point label here, explained by the study, means: pre-sensitization, week 0. In light of the paper, this sample's treatment or condition label describes: therapeutic diphenylcyclopropenone sensitization with weekly scalp DPC. At every patch-test visit, the blood draw took place before the patch test was put on. To be eligible, patients had to be aged 18 to 70, diagnosed with alopecia and judged suitable for DPC therapy, while pregnant patients were excluded. Total RNA was extracted from unfractionated whole blood that had been collected in Tempus Blood RNA tubes. CDR1 SGHRS and CDR2 YFSETQ are derived from the germline V gene. V sheds 1 base and J sheds 0 bases, leaving 5 bases between their ends. From the cysteine through the phenylalanine, the CDR3 covers 13 amino acids. Just CDR3 DNA is preserved here, 39 bases in frame from base 1.

The sequence links TRBV5-1 to TRBJ2-7; confidence is insufficient to name the D gene. Sample: whole blood, taken in connection with sensitization to the hapten diphenylcyclopropenone (DPC). The TCR sequence derives from a woman in her 40s with alopecia areata. Some clones in this sample may be carry-over from other donors' samples. The CDR3 here reads CASSLYVSYEQYF. The DNA sequence is as follows: TGCGCCAGCAGCTTGTATGTCTCCTACGAGCAGTACTTC.